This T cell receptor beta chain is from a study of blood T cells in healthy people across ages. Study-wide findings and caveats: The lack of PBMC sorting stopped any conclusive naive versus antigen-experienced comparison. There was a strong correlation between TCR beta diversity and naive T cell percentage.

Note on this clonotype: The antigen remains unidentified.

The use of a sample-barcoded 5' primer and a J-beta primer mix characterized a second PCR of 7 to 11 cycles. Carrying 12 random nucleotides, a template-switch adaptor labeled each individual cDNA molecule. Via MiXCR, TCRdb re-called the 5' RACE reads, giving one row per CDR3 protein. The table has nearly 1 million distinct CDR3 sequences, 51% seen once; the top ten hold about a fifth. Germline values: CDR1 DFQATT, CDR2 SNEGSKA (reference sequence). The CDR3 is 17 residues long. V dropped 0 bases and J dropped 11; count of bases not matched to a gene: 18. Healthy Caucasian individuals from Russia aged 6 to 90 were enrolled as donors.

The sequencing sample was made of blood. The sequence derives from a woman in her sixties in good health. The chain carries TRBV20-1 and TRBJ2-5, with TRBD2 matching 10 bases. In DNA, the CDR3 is TGCAGTGCTAGAGATACGCGTAGGCTAGCGGGAGTACGGGAGCAGTACTTC. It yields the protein CSARDTRRLAGVREQYF.